This is a list of T cell receptor beta chains from one sample in a study of control samples from healthy donors and cancer patients. Produced via immunoSEQ multiplex PCR; TCRdb's table is partial and in-frame only. The table has some 120,000 clones, approximately 90% seen once. The sequencing sample was made of blood. The receptors derive from a man between 18 and 35 years old in good health. CDR3s include the opening cysteine and the closing phenylalanine or tryptophan. Each record gives: J gene, clone size, D gene, V gene, CDR3 protein, CDR3 DNA. D genes are given only for firm matches. Not all rows give a size; the values are once, few, many and, for expanded clones, a class.

TRBJ2-6 | - | TRBD1 | TRBV12-5 | CASGFVGQGRSGANVLTF | TGTGCTAGTGGTTTCGTCGGACAGGGGAGGTCTGGGGCCAACGTCCTGACTTTC
TRBJ1-1 | - | TRBD1 | TRBV19 | CASRTGGKNTEAFF | TGTGCCAGCCGGACAGGAGGTAAGAACACTGAAGCTTTCTTT
TRBJ2-7 | - | - | TRBV27 | CASSLKSGYISYEQYF | TGTGCCAGCAGTTTAAAGTCGGGGTACATCTCCTACGAGCAGTACTTC
TRBJ2-1 | - | - | TRBV10-1 | CASSESGQGSYNEQFF | TGCGCCAGCAGTGAGTCGGGGCAGGGGTCCTACAATGAGCAGTTCTTC
TRBJ2-5 | - | - | TRBV12-5 | CASGLDQGIQYF | TGTGCTAGTGGTTTGGACCAGGGGATCCAGTACTTC
TRBJ2-1 | once | TRBD2 | TRBV7-2 | CASRRGGAGNEQFF | TGTGCCAGCAGGCGCGGGGGGGCTGGCAATGAGCAGTTCTTC
TRBJ1-6 | - | - | TRBV30 | CAWSVGGPSYNSPLHF | TGTGCCTGGAGTGTCGGCGGACCCTCCTATAATTCACCCCTCCACTTT
TRBJ1-6 | - | - | TRBV4-1 | CASSPDPEGYSPLHF | TGCGCCAGCAGCCCGGACCCCGAGGGCTATTCACCCCTCCACTTT
TRBJ1-6 | - | TRBD1 | TRBV10-3 | CAISDSIRDSYSPLHF | TGTGCCATCAGTGATTCAATACGGGACAGCTATTCACCCCTCCACTTT
TRBJ2-3 | - | - | TRBV10-1 | CASSERDPSTDTQYF | TGCGCCAGCAGTGAGCGGGACCCGAGCACAGATACGCAGTATTTT
TRBJ1-6 | - | - | TRBV2 | CASSEAEGTGSPLHF | TGTGCCAGCAGTGAAGCGGAGGGTACGGGTTCACCCCTCCACTTT
TRBJ2-6 | - | - | TRBV10-3 | CAISEGPSSGANVLTF | TGTGCCATCAGTGAAGGGCCCAGCTCTGGGGCCAACGTCCTGACTTTC
TRBJ2-3 | - | - | TRBV9 | CASSVDVDTQYF | TGTGCCAGCAGCGTTGACGTAGATACGCAGTATTTT
TRBJ1-1 | - | - | TRBV7-2 | CASSLDSWQVHTEAFF | TGTGCCAGCAGCTTAGATAGTTGGCAGGTCCACACTGAAGCTTTCTTT
TRBJ2-5 | - | - | TRBV30 | CACRGRVETQYF | TGTGCCTGCCGGGGACGAGTAGAGACCCAGTACTTC
TRBJ1-6 | - | - | TRBV9 | CASSVEGAVSSPLHF | TGTGCCAGCAGCGTAGAGGGAGCAGTGTCTTCACCCCTCCACTTT
TRBJ1-5 | - | - | TRBV19 | CASSIALGSQPQHF | TGTGCCAGTAGTATCGCCCTGGGGAGTCAGCCCCAGCATTTT
TRBJ1-4 | once | TRBD1 | TRBV5-1 | CASERDRNEKLFF | TGCGCCAGCGAGAGGGACAGGAATGAAAAACTGTTTTTT
TRBJ2-2 | - | - | TRBV6-4 | CASSARGEEPGELFF | TGTGCCAGCAGTGCCCGAGGGGAGGAACCCGGGGAGCTGTTTTTT
TRBJ2-3 | - | TRBD1 | TRBV5-4 | CASSSSGQGLRDTQYF | TGTGCCAGCAGCTCCTCAGGACAGGGGCTGAGAGATACGCAGTATTTT